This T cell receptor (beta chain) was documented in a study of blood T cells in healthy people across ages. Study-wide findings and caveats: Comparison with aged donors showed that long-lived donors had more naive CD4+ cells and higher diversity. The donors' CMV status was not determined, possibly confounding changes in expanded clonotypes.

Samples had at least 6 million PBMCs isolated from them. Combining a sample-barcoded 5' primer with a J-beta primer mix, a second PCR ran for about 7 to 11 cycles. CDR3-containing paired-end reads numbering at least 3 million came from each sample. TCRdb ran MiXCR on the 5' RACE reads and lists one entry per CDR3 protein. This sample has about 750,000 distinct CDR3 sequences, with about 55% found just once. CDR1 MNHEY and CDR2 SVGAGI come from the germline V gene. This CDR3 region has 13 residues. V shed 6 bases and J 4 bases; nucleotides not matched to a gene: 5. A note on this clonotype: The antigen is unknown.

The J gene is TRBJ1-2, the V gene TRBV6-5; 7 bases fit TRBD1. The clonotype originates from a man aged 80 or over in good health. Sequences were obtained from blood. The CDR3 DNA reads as TGTGCCAGCAGAACAGGGGTTGGCTATGGCTACACCTTC. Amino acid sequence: CASRTGVGYGYTF.